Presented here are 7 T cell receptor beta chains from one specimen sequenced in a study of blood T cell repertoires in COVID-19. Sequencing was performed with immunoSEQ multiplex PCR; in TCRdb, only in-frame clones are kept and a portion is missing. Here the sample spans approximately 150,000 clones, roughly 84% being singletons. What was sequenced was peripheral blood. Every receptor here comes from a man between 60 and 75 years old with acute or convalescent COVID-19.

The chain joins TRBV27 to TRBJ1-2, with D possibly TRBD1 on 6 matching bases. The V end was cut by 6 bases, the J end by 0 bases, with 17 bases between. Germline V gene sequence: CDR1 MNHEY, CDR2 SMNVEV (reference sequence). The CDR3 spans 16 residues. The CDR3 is CASSPRGGSPNYGYTF. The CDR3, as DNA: TGTGCCAGCAGCCCCCGGGGGGGCTCACCTAACTATGGCTACACCTTC.

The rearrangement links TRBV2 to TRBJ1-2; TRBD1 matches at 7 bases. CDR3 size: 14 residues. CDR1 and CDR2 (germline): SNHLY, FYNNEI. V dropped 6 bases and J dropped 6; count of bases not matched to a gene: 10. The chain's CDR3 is CASSLGTDSHGYTF. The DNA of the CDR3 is TGTGCCAGCAGCCTAGGGACAGACTCCCATGGCTACACCTTC. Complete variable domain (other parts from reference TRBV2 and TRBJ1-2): EPEVTQTPSHQVTQMGQEVILRCVPISNHLYFYWYRQILGQKVEFLVSFYNNEISEKSEIFDDQFSVERPDGSNFTLKIRSTKLEDSAMYFCASSLGTDSHGYTFGSGTRLTVV.

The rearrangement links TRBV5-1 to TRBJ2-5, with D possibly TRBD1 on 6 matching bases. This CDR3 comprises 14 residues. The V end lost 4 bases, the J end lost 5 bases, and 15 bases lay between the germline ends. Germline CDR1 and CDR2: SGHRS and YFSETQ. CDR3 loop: CASSPQGQGETQYF. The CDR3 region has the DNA TGCGCCAGCAGCCCACAGGGTCAGGGGGAGACCCAGTACTTC.

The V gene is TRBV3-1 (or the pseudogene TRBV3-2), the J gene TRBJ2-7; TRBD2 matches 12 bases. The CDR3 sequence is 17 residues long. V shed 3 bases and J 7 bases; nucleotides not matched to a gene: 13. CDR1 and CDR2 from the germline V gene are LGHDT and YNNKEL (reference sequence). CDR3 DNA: TGTGCCAGCAGCCAGCCGGGACTAGCGGGTGTTCCGGTTGAGCAGTACTTC. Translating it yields CASSQPGLAGVPVEQYF.

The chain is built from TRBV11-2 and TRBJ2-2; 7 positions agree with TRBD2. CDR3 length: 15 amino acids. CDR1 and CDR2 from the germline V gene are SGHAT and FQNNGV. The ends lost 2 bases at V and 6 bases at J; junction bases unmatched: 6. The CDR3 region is CASSLSGLSPGELFF. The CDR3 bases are TGTGCCAGCAGCTTATCGGGACTATCCCCCGGGGAGCTGTTTTTT.

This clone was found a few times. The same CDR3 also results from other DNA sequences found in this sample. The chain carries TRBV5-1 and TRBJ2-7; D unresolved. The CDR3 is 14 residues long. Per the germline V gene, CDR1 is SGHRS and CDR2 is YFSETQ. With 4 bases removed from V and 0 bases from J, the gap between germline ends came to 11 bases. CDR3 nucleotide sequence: TGCGCCAGCAGCCCCCAGCCTAGCTCCTACGAGCAGTACTTC. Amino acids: CASSPQPSSYEQYF.

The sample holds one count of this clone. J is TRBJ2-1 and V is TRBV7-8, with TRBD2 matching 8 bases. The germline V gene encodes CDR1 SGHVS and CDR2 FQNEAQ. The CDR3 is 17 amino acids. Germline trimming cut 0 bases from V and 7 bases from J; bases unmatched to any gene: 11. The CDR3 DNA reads TGTGCCAGCAGCTTAGCGGGGGGTAGCGGGGTTCGGAATGAGCAGTTCTTC. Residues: CASSLAGGSGVRNEQFF. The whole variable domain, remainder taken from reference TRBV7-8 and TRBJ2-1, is GAGVSQSPRYKVAKRGQDVALRCDPISGHVSLFWYQQALGQGPEFLTYFQNEAQLDKSGLPSDRFFAERPEGSVSTLKIQRTQQEDSAVYLCASSLAGGSGVRNEQFFGPGTRLTVL.